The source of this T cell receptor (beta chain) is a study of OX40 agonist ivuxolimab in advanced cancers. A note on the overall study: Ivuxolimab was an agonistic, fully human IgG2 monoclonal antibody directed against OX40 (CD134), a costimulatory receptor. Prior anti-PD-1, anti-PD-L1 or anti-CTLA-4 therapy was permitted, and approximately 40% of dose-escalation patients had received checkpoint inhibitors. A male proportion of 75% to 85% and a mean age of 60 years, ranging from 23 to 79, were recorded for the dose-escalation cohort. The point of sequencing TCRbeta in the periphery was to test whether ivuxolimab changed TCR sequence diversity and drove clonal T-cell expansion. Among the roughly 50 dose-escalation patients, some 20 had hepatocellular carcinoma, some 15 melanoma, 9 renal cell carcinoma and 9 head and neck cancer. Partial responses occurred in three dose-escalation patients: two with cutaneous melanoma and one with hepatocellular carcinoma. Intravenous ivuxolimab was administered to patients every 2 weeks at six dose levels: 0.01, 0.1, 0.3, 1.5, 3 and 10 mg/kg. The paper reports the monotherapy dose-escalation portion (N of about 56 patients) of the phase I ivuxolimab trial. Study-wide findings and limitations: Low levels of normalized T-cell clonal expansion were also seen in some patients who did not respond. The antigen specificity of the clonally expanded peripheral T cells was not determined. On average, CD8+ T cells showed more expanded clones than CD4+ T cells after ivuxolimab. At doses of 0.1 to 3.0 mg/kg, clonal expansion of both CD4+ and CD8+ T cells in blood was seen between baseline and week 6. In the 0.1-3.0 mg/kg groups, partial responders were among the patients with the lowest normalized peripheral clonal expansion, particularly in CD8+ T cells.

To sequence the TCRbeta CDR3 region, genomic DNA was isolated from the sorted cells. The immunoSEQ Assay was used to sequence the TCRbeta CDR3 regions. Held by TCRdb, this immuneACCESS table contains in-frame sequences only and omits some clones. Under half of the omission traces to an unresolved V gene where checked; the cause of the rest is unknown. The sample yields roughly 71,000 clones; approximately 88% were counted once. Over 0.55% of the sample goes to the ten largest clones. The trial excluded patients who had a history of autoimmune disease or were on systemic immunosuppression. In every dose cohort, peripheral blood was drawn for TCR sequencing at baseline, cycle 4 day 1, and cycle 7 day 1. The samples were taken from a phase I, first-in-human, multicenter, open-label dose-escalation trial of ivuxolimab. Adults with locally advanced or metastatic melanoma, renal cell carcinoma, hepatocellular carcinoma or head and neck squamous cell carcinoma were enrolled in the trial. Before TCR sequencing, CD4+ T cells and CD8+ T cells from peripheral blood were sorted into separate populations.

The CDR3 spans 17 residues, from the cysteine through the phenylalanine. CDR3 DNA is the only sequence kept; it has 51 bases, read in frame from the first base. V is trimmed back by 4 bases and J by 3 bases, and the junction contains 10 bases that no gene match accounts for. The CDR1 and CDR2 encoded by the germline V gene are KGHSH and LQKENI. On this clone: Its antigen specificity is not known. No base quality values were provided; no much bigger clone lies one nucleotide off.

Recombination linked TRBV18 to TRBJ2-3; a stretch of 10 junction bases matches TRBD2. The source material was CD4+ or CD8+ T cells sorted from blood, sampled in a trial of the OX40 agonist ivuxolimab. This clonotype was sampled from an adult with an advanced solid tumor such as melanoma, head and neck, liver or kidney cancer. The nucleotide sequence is TGTGCCAGCTCACTTCCAGTTAGCGGGGGGTCTACAGATACGCAGTATTTT. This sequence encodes CASSLPVSGGSTDTQYF.